Each of the 11 T cell receptor beta chains below was sequenced from the same sample in a study of cytomegalovirus exposure and HLA in healthy donors. The PCR had 60 Vbeta and 13 Jbeta primers. Here immunoSEQ multiplex PCR was the method, and the copy in TCRdb shows in-frame clones only, minus some. The listing records fewer than 250,000 clones. The sequencing input was PBMCs. The receptors derive from a woman aged 30 to 39 in good health and CMV-seropositive.

The chain carries TRBV28 and TRBJ1-1; D uncertain. Trimming pared 1 base from V and 8 bases from J, leaving 11 bases between. Germline CDR1 is MDHEN and CDR2 is SYDVKM. CDR3 size: 13 residues. CDR3 region: CASSLFGGAEAFF. The DNA for the CDR3 is TGTGCCAGCAGTTTATTTGGCGGTGCGGAAGCTTTCTTT.

The chain carries TRBV27 and TRBJ2-3; weak D call: TRBD2 (6 bases). Germline loops: CDR1 MNHEY, CDR2 SMNVEV (reference sequence). The CDR3 covers 16 residues. Trimming took 0 bases from V and 0 from J, leaving 10 bases between them. The CDR3, as DNA: TGTGCCAGCAGTTTATCCCCGGGGAGGAGCACAGATACGCAGTATTTT. Translation gives CASSLSPGRSTDTQYF.

The V and J genes are TRBV5-1 and TRBJ1-2, with 12 bases matching TRBD1. V gave up 4 bases and J gave up 6 bases; unmatched junction bases: 10. The CDR3 length is 16 residues. Germline CDR1 SGHRS, CDR2 YFSETQ. CDR3 sequence reads: CASSASPGQGAHGYTF. The DNA of the CDR3 is TGCGCCAGCAGCGCCTCACCGGGACAGGGGGCGCATGGCTACACCTTC.

The V gene is TRBV10-3, the J gene TRBJ1-1, with D possibly matching TRBD1 (6 bases). The germline CDR1 and CDR2 sequences are ENHRY and SYGVKD. This CDR3 is 15 amino acids long. The V gene lost 4 bases and the J gene lost 0 bases, with 12 bases spanning the gap. The CDR3 bases are TGTGCCATCAGTGGGGGGGGACACTTGAACACTGAAGCTTTCTTT. Translating gives CAISGGGHLNTEAFF.

The J gene is TRBJ1-2, the V gene TRBV2; 10 bases are shared with TRBD1. Trimming removed 5 bases from V and 7 bases from J; junction bases left unmatched: 7. The CDR3 covers 14 residues. CDR1 and CDR2 (germline): SNHLY, FYNNEI. This CDR3 reads CASSRDRGVGGYTF. The CDR3 DNA reads TGTGCCAGCAGTAGGGACAGGGGTGTAGGTGGCTACACCTTC.

The CDR3 spells CASSVTGFMNTEAFF. The DNA for the CDR3 is TGTGCCAGCAGCGTTACAGGGTTCATGAACACTGAAGCTTTCTTT. The chain uses TRBV9 and TRBJ1-1; TRBD1 is a possible D gene (6 bases). The CDR3 is made up of 15 amino acids. Germline-derived CDR1 and CDR2 are SGDLS and YYNGEE. Trimming removed 2 bases at V and 0 bases at J, with 11 bases between.

The chain recombines TRBV5-4 with TRBJ1-2; 9 bases fit TRBD1. Trimming at V came to 6 bases and at J to 4 bases, leaving 7 bases not matched to a gene. This CDR3 contains 14 residues. Germline CDR1 reads SGHNT; CDR2 reads YYREEE (reference sequence). This chain's CDR3 is CASTRDREGYGYTF. CDR3 DNA sequence: TGTGCCAGCACCCGGGACAGGGAGGGCTATGGCTACACCTTC.

The rearrangement links TRBV11-2 to TRBJ2-1; D is perhaps TRBD1 (5 bases). The V end lost 3 bases, the J end lost 7 bases, and 16 bases lay between the germline ends. There are 15 residues in the CDR3. Germline V gene data show CDR1 as SGHAT and CDR2 as FQNNGV. The CDR3 DNA reads TGTGCCAGCAGCTTTAACGTTAGGGGTTTAAATGAGCAGTTCTTC. The encoded protein is CASSFNVRGLNEQFF.

As concerns this clone: Other DNA sequences of this sample code for an identical CDR3. CDR3 in DNA: TGTGCCAGCAGCTTGTATTACGAGCAGTACTTC. It encodes CASSLYYEQYF. This chain links TRBV7-2 with TRBJ2-7; D unresolved. This CDR3 is 11 amino acids long. V lost 3 bases, J lost 4 bases, and 4 bases lay in between. The germline CDR1 and CDR2 sequences are SGHTA and FQGNSA.

The CDR3 DNA sequence: TGTGCCAGCAGTTTATCTACAGGGAGCACTGAAGCTTTCTTT. Translated, it gives CASSLSTGSTEAFF. The rearrangement links TRBV11-2 to TRBJ1-1, with a possible D match to TRBD1 (6 bases). The germline gives CDR1 SGHAT, CDR2 FQNNGV. The V end was cut by 6 bases, the J end by 4 bases, with 15 bases between. The CDR3 is made up of 14 amino acids. Full variable domain (outside the CDR3, taken from reference TRBV11-2 and TRBJ1-1): EAGVAQSPRYKIIEKRQSVAFWCNPISGHATLYWYQQILGQGPKLLIQFQNNGVVDDSQLPKDRFSAERLKGVDSTLKIQPAKLEDSAVYLCASSLSTGSTEAFFGQGTRLTVV.

The rearrangement joins TRBV10-3 to TRBJ2-3; weak D call: TRBD2 (7 bases). This CDR3 contains 18 residues. In germline, CDR1 is ENHRY, CDR2 SYGVKD. Trimming stripped 0 bases from V and 1 base from J, with 17 bases between. DNA of the CDR3: TGTGCCATCAGTGAGTCGACCTTGGGGGCGGGGGGCACAGATACGCAGTATTTT. Its protein is CAISESTLGAGGTDTQYF.